The entry that follows covers one T cell receptor (beta chain) sequence. V lost 2 bases, J lost 11 bases, and 15 bases lay in between. This CDR3 region has 13 residues. Germline values: CDR1 ENHRY, CDR2 SYGVKD. The data belong to a study of shared clonotypes between healthy human individuals. The repertoire was sequenced with immunoSEQ multiplex PCR; TCRdb's copy has only in-frame clones and lacks some. The sample shows over 2 million clones, around 92% of them seen only once. Sequencing was done on a sample of naive CD4+ T cells from PBMCs. The subset is: CD45RA+ positively selected. V is TRBV10-3 and J is TRBJ1-1, with a tentative D call TRBD1 (5 bases). The clonotype comes from a man between 18 and 35 years old in good health. Some clones in this sample may be carry-over from other donors' samples. The CDR3 reads CAISEGVRDYAFF. The DNA of the CDR3 is TGTGCCATCAGTGAGGGGGTCAGGGATTACGCTTTCTTT.